Below are 19 T cell receptor beta chains sequenced from a single sample in a study of T cell responses to AZD1222 COVID-19 vaccine. The assay was immunoSEQ multiplex PCR, and TCRdb's table has in-frame clones only and misses some. The table records 150,000 to 200,000 clones, approximately 90% of them present only once. Sequenced material: peripheral blood, taken on day 0 of AZD1222 vaccination. The receptors here all came from an adult in good health.

This clone came up a few times. The chain recombines TRBV5-5 with TRBJ2-7; TRBD1 is a possible D gene (6 bases). CDR1 is SGHKS and CDR2 is YYEKEE in the germline V gene (reference sequence). The V and J ends lost 3 bases and 3 bases respectively, with 16 bases between them. This CDR3 comprises 15 residues. The CDR3 DNA is TGTGCCAGCAGCTCCTCCCCGGTGACAGGCTACGAGCAGTACTTC. It codes for CASSSSPVTGYEQYF.

This chain connects TRBV19 to TRBJ1-1, with TRBD1 matching 8 bases. CDR3 length equals 15 residues. Losses at the gene ends were 7 bases for V and 3 bases for J; bases not matched to a gene: 10. Germline-derived CDR1 and CDR2 are LNHDA and SQIVND (reference sequence). CDR3 nucleotide sequence: TGTGCCAGTAAGGGCCAGGGGGCTGGGGACACTGAAGCTTTCTTT. Its protein product is CASKGQGAGDTEAFF.

The genes are TRBV18 and TRBJ2-1, with TRBD2 identical over 7 bases. The V gene end was trimmed by 3 bases and the J gene end by 1 base; junction bases not matched to a gene: 6. The CDR3 totals 16 residues. Germline lookup yields CDR1 KGHSH and CDR2 LQKENI. The CDR3 loop is CASSPLGGSSYNEQFF. The CDR3 DNA sequence: TGTGCCAGCTCACCTCTCGGCGGGAGTTCCTACAATGAGCAGTTCTTC.

V gene TRBV2 combines with J gene TRBJ2-1; D is ambiguous. CDR1 and CDR2 (germline): SNHLY, FYNNEI. V was pared by 9 bases and J by 0 bases, with 12 bases between. The CDR3 is 14 residues long. CDR3 loop: CASQARGSYNEQFF. CDR3 in DNA: TGTGCCAGTCAGGCGCGCGGCTCCTACAATGAGCAGTTCTTC. Full variable domain (remainder filled in from reference TRBV2 and TRBJ2-1): EPEVTQTPSHQVTQMGQEVILRCVPISNHLYFYWYRQILGQKVEFLVSFYNNEISEKSEIFDDQFSVERPDGSNFTLKIRSTKLEDSAMYFCASQARGSYNEQFFGPGTRLTVL.

The chain uses TRBV19 and TRBJ2-7; D is perhaps TRBD2 (7 bases). V lost 1 base, J lost 4 bases, and 14 bases lay in between. This CDR3 spans 15 amino acids. Per germline, CDR1 LNHDA and CDR2 SQIVND (reference sequence). CDR3 amino acids: CASSIVGGAVYEQYF. The CDR3 region has the DNA TGTGCCAGTAGTATAGTTGGGGGGGCTGTATACGAGCAGTACTTC.

This clone was observed once. The V gene is TRBV30, the J gene TRBJ2-3, with TRBD2 identical over 14 bases. J gave up 8 bases and V 5 bases, and 3 bases lay outside the gene matches. The germline CDR1 and CDR2 sequences are GTSNPN and SVGIG (reference sequence). There are 13 residues in the CDR3. CDR3 sequence: CAWGTSGGATQYF. The CDR3 nucleotides are TGTGCCTGGGGGACTAGCGGGGGCGCTACGCAGTATTTT.

This chain connects TRBV9 to TRBJ2-5; a weak D match, TRBD1 (5 bases). The ends were cut back, 3 bases at V and 4 bases at J, with 13 bases in the middle. Germline CDR1 and CDR2: SGDLS and YYNGEE. The CDR3 loop spans 14 amino acids. This CDR3 is CASSEDTYGETQYF. The CDR3 DNA reads as TGTGCCAGCAGCGAGGACACCTATGGAGAGACCCAGTACTTC.

The chain recombines TRBV11-3 with TRBJ1-1; D remains unclear. The CDR3 is 13 amino acids. Trimming took off 5 bases at V and 0 bases at J, with 7 bases between the two ends. CDR1 and CDR2 (germline): SGHNT, YENEEA. The CDR3 spells CASSPRMNTEAFF. For the CDR3, the DNA is TGTGCCAGCAGCCCCCGCATGAACACTGAAGCTTTCTTT. Combining the CDR3 with reference TRBV11-3 and TRBJ1-1 gives the whole variable domain EAGVVQSPRYKIIEKKQPVAFWCNPISGHNTLYWYLQNLGQGPELLIRYENEEAVDDSQLPKDRFSAERLKGVDSTLKIQPAELGDSAVYLCASSPRMNTEAFFGQGTRLTVV.

In its sample, this clone was seen a few times. CDR3 DNA sequence: TGCGCCAGCAGCCTGGACAGGGCCTATAATTCACCCCTCCACTTT. As protein: CASSLDRAYNSPLHF. The chain recombines TRBV5-1 with TRBJ1-6, with 8 bases that match TRBD1. V trimming: 4 bases; J trimming: 2 bases; junction bases outside the gene matches: 2. The CDR3 contains 15 residues. Germline V gene sequence: CDR1 SGHRS, CDR2 YFSETQ. Looking up the rest from reference TRBV5-1 and TRBJ1-6 gives the full variable domain: KAGVTQTPRYLIKTRGQQVTLSCSPISGHRSVSWYQQTPGQGLQFLFEYFSETQRNKGNFPGRFSGRQFSNSRSEMNVSTLELGDSALYLCASSLDRAYNSPLHFGNGTRLTVT.

The gene calls are TRBV28 and TRBJ2-2; D is uncertain. Trimming stripped 5 bases from V and 4 bases from J, with 11 bases between. Germline V gene data show CDR1 as MDHEN and CDR2 as SYDVKM. The CDR3 length is 14 residues. CDR3 sequence: CASSPRTFTGELFF. The CDR3 region has the DNA TGTGCCAGCAGTCCCCGGACCTTCACCGGGGAGCTGTTTTTT. Full variable domain (remainder filled in from reference TRBV28 and TRBJ2-2): DVKVTQSSRYLVKRTGEKVFLECVQDMDHENMFWYRQDPGLGLRLIYFSYDVKMKEKGDIPEGYSVSREKKERFSLILESASTNQTSMYLCASSPRTFTGELFFGEGSRLTVL.

This clone has only a few counts. The chain carries TRBV3-1 (or the pseudogene TRBV3-2) and TRBJ2-7; TRBD2 agrees at 7 bases. J lost 5 bases, V lost 3 bases, and 7 bases had no gene match. The CDR3 loop spans 14 amino acids. CDR1 is LGHDT and CDR2 is YNNKEL in the germline V gene (reference sequence). The CDR3 region is CASSHGLGLNEQYF. The DNA for the CDR3 is TGTGCCAGCAGCCACGGACTAGGGCTCAACGAGCAGTACTTC.

This chain uses TRBV19 with TRBJ1-6; a possible D gene is TRBD1 (5 bases). Germline-derived CDR1 and CDR2 are LNHDA and SQIVND (reference sequence). This CDR3 is 13 amino acids long. In DNA form, the CDR3 reads TGTGCGGGGCGGCAGGATAATAATTCACCCCTCCACTTT. The encoded protein is CAGRQDNNSPLHF.

The chain employs TRBV5-1 and TRBJ1-1; maybe TRBD1 (6 bases). V was pared by 3 bases and J by 0 bases, with 12 bases between. Germline V CDR1 and CDR2: SGHRS, YFSETQ. The CDR3 length is 15 residues. This CDR3 reads CASSSWTAMNTEAFF. Written as DNA, the CDR3 is TGCGCCAGCAGCTCATGGACAGCCATGAACACTGAAGCTTTCTTT.

V and J are TRBV19 and TRBJ2-3, with TRBD1 matching 7 bases. V lost 8 bases and J lost 11; bases outside the gene matches: 7. Germline CDR1 LNHDA, CDR2 SQIVND (reference sequence). The CDR3 runs 11 residues. The CDR3 bases are TGTGCCAGTGGGGACAGAGGGGGGCAGTATTTT. Encoded protein: CASGDRGGQYF. Full variable domain (missing parts from reference TRBV19 and TRBJ2-3): DGGITQSPKYLFRKEGQNVTLSCEQNLNHDAMYWYRQDPGQGLRLIYYSQIVNDFQKGDIAEGYSVSREKKESFPLTVTSAQKNPTAFYLCASGDRGGQYFGPGTRLTVL.

This chain connects TRBV3-1 (or the pseudogene TRBV3-2) to TRBJ1-1; maybe TRBD1 (5 bases). CDR1 and CDR2 from the germline V gene are LGHDT and YNNKEL (reference sequence). The CDR3 loop spans 16 amino acids. V lost 4 bases and J lost 3, with 18 bases in between. The CDR3 DNA reads TGTGCCAGCAGCCCTATTACCTGGGACGGGCACACTGAAGCTTTCTTT. This sequence encodes CASSPITWDGHTEAFF.

V usage is TRBV6-5 and J usage is TRBJ1-1; D unclear. The V gene lost 0 bases and the J gene lost 1 base, with 6 bases spanning the gap. The CDR3 has 14 amino acids. CDR1 is MNHEY and CDR2 is SVGAGI in the germline V gene. The CDR3 protein is CASSYSPGNTEAFF. The CDR3 nucleotides read TGTGCCAGCAGTTACTCTCCCGGGAACACTGAAGCTTTCTTT.

J is TRBJ2-4 and V is TRBV28, with TRBD2 as a possible D gene (7 bases). The CDR3 has 14 residues. Germline values: CDR1 MDHEN, CDR2 SYDVKM. The V end was cut by 1 base, the J end by 6 bases, with 10 bases between. CDR3 bases: TGTGCCAGCAGTTTATCTAGGGGGGGAAACATTCAGTACTTC. Translation gives CASSLSRGGNIQYF.

This clone came up once. The rearrangement uses TRBV19 and TRBJ2-5; D tentatively fits TRBD1 or TRBD2 (6 bases each). The CDR3 contains 13 residues. Germline CDR1 is LNHDA and CDR2 is SQIVND (reference sequence). With 5 bases removed from V and 5 bases from J, the gap between germline ends came to 12 bases. The CDR3 bases are TGTGCCAGTAGTTACCGGAGGGGGGAGACCCAGTACTTC. Its protein is CASSYRRGETQYF.

The chain links TRBV3-1 (or the pseudogene TRBV3-2) to TRBJ2-7, with a possible D match to TRBD2 (6 bases). Germline CDR1 LGHDT, CDR2 YNNKEL (reference sequence). The length of the CDR3 is 13 residues. V was shortened by 6 bases and J by 3 bases, with 12 bases between the two germline ends. CDR3 region: CASSPGLNYEQYF. DNA for the CDR3: TGTGCCAGCAGTCCGGGACTGAACTACGAGCAGTACTTC.